This TCR beta chain emerged from a study of metastatic and nonmetastatic thyroid tumors. This clone appeared a few times. The ends were cut back, 6 bases at V and 4 bases at J, with 18 bases in the middle. Germline CDR1 is MGHDK and CDR2 is SYGVNS. CDR3 length: 15 residues. Each patient came to thyroid surgery without any prior treatment (of any kind). MiXCR reprocessed the PCR reads for TCRdb. The sample includes some 7,400 clones, 25% to 30% of them seen just once. The chain carries TRBV25-1 and TRBJ1-2; D gene unclear. Sequencing was done on a sample of adjacent normal tissue. The clonotype comes from a male donor with papillary thyroid cancer or a benign thyroid nodule (not recorded which). Some clones in this sample may be carry-over from other donors' samples. CDR3 sequence reads: CASSQDGGYGYGYTF. The CDR3 DNA follows: TGTGCCAGCAGCCAAGATGGAGGGTACGGCTATGGCTACACCTTC.